Each of the 3 T cell receptor beta chains below was sequenced from the same sample in a study of identical twins. MiXCR was run by TCRdb on the 5' RACE reads, yielding one entry per CDR3 protein. Seen here are more than 400,000 distinct CDR3 sequences, 15% observed once, and the top ten hold about 0.4%. These data were also filed under a second study, of yellow fever vaccine responses in identical twins.

Material for sequencing was CD4+ T cells sorted from blood. The receptors shown here come from a woman between 18 and 29 years old in good health.

J is TRBJ2-1 and V is TRBV24-1, with 8 bases matching TRBD2. V trimming: 3 bases; J trimming: 6 bases; junction bases outside the gene matches: 15. This CDR3 contains 18 residues. Germline loops: CDR1 KGHDR, CDR2 SFDVKD. As DNA, the CDR3 is TGTGCCACCAGTGATCCGGGCGGAACTAGCGGAATCCTCAATGAGCAGTTCTTC. Encoded protein: CATSDPGGTSGILNEQFF.

The V and J genes are TRBV6-1 and TRBJ1-1, with a possible D match to TRBD1 (6 bases). V lost 11 bases to trimming and J lost 0 bases, with 13 bases between them. This CDR3 has 13 amino acids. Germline CDR1 MNHNS, CDR2 SASEGT. The CDR3 spells CAGRTEMNTEAFF. CDR3 DNA: TGTGCCGGGCGGACAGAGATGAACACTGAAGCTTTCTTT.

The sample holds a few counts of this clonotype. This chain connects TRBV7-2 to TRBJ1-5, with a possible D match to TRBD1 (5 bases). CDR1 SGHTA and CDR2 FQGNSA come from the germline V gene. Trimming cost V 1 base and J 2 bases, with 12 bases left between them. This CDR3 has 16 amino acids. CDR3 DNA: TGTGCCAGCAGCTTAGTTGGGGCAGCGGGCAATCAGCCCCAGCATTTT. Translation gives CASSLVGAAGNQPQHF.